One sample yielded the 14 T cell receptor beta chains listed below, sequenced in a study of shared clonotypes between healthy human individuals (TCRdb year 2020). CD8 naive samples were obtained by positive selection for CCR7 among CD45RO-negative cells, yielding a CD45RA+CCR7+ population from which TemRA cells were excluded. The method behind the library was the immunoSEQ multiplex PCR assay. TCRdb stores this immuneACCESS table with in-frame sequences only. Part of the clones is absent; in the studies checked, under half of the shortfall reflects unresolved V genes, and no reason is known for the rest. This sample comprises 450,000 to 700,000 clones, about 95% of them detected only once. Over 0.09% of the sample is held by the ten biggest clonotypes. Sample: naive CD8+ T cells sorted from blood. The cell subset or site label corresponds to: CD45RA+CCR7+. Receptors originate from a woman in her 30s in good health.

This sequence joins TRBV7-9 and TRBJ2-7, with D perhaps TRBD2 (6 bases). The CDR3 runs 16 residues. CDR1 is SEHNR, CDR2 FQNEAQ, per germline (reference sequence). The V end was cut by 5 bases, the J end by 4 bases, with 21 bases between. In DNA, the CDR3 is TGTGCCAGCAGCCTCAATGCGGGGATCTGGGCGTACGAGCAGTACTTC. Its protein is CASSLNAGIWAYEQYF.

The chain joins TRBV6-1 to TRBJ2-2; D is possibly TRBD2 (6 bases). Germline-derived CDR1 and CDR2 are MNHNS and SASEGT. The CDR3 loop spans 15 amino acids. Trimming took off 0 bases at V and 1 base at J, with 6 bases between the two ends. The CDR3 spells CASSEAGLNTGELFF. The CDR3 region has the DNA TGTGCCAGCAGTGAAGCGGGACTGAACACCGGGGAGCTGTTTTTT.

The genes are TRBV13 and TRBJ2-1, with D possibly matching TRBD2 (5 bases). The germline CDR1 and CDR2 sequences are PRHDT and FYEKMQ (reference sequence). The germline V and J ends were trimmed by 3 bases and 5 bases, with 17 bases remaining between them. The CDR3 covers 16 residues. The CDR3 region has the DNA TGTGCCAGCAGCTTGAGTCGGAAGGAGGAAAACAATGAGCAGTTCTTC. It is translated as CASSLSRKEENNEQFF.

The genes are TRBV6-1 and TRBJ2-1; TRBD2 matches at 12 bases. Unmatched junction bases numbered 10, after V lost 2 bases and J lost 5 bases. CDR1 is MNHNS, CDR2 SASEGT, per germline. This CDR3 contains 18 residues. The CDR3 coding sequence is TGTGCCAGCAGTGAACTTTGGCGACTAGCGGGAGCGGACAATGAGCAGTTCTTC. It yields the protein CASSELWRLAGADNEQFF.

The chain carries TRBV7-6 and TRBJ1-1, with unresolved D. Per the germline V gene, CDR1 is SGHVS and CDR2 is FNYEAQ. The CDR3 runs to 13 residues. V lost 3 bases to trimming and J lost 1 base, with 6 bases between them. This CDR3 reads CASSLSENTEAFF. Written as DNA, the CDR3 is TGTGCCAGCAGCTTGTCCGAGAACACTGAAGCTTTCTTT.

In nucleotides, the CDR3 is TGTGCCAGCAGCGCCACAGAGGGCCCGGCCTTTCAGTATTTT. Translated, it gives CASSATEGPAFQYF. This chain joins TRBV5-6 and TRBJ2-3, with D possibly TRBD2 on 5 matching bases. The CDR3 spans 14 residues. Germline V gene data show CDR1 as SGHDT and CDR2 as YYEEEE. V was pared by 4 bases and J by 12 bases, with 21 bases between.

This sequence joins TRBV5-8 and TRBJ2-3, with 7 bases that match TRBD2. The CDR3 spans 16 residues. CDR1 and CDR2 (germline): SGHTS, YDEGEE. V dropped 0 bases and J dropped 1; count of bases not matched to a gene: 5. The CDR3 bases are TGTGCCAGCAGCTTGGGTCGGGAGGTTGGCACAGATACGCAGTATTTT. Translation gives CASSLGREVGTDTQYF.

The J gene is TRBJ2-7, the V gene TRBV6-5; D is perhaps TRBD1 (5 bases). Germline V lookup: CDR1 MNHEY, CDR2 SVGAGI. The CDR3 has 14 amino acids. V was pared by 2 bases and J by 2 bases, with 10 bases between. CDR3 region: CASSYMGRAYEQYF. DNA for the CDR3: TGTGCCAGCAGTTACATGGGCAGGGCCTACGAGCAGTACTTC.

The rearrangement uses TRBV7-9 and TRBJ2-1; TRBD2 aligns across 9 bases. Germline V gene lookup returns CDR1 SEHNR and CDR2 FQNEAQ (reference sequence). The CDR3 spans 17 residues. V dropped 2 bases and J dropped 8; count of bases not matched to a gene: 13. The CDR3 loop is CASSLPLTVAGVHEQFF. DNA of the CDR3: TGTGCCAGCAGCTTACCTCTTACGGTAGCGGGAGTTCATGAGCAGTTCTTC.

This chain joins TRBV28 and TRBJ2-7; 8 bases align to TRBD1. V lost 6 bases and J lost 2; bases outside the gene matches: 6. Germline loops: CDR1 MDHEN, CDR2 SYDVKM. This CDR3 contains 14 residues. CDR3 sequence: CASRLTGGPYEQYF. CDR3 DNA sequence: TGTGCCAGCAGACTTACAGGGGGACCCTACGAGCAGTACTTC.

This clone was counted a single time. This chain joins TRBV2 and TRBJ2-7; TRBD1 might be the D (5 bases). The CDR3 spans 13 residues. In germline, CDR1 is SNHLY, CDR2 FYNNEI. The V end was cut by 1 base, the J end by 1 base, with 5 bases between. CDR3 protein: CASSEDRSYEQYF. CDR3 in DNA: TGTGCCAGCAGTGAAGACAGGTCCTACGAGCAGTACTTC. Full variable domain (missing parts from reference TRBV2 and TRBJ2-7): EPEVTQTPSHQVTQMGQEVILRCVPISNHLYFYWYRQILGQKVEFLVSFYNNEISEKSEIFDDQFSVERPDGSNFTLKIRSTKLEDSAMYFCASSEDRSYEQYFGPGTRLTVT.

J is TRBJ2-1 and V is TRBV29-1; D not resolved. Deletions cut 2 bases from V and 4 bases from J, with 6 bases between. The germline V gene has CDR1 SQVTM and CDR2 ANQGSEA. This CDR3 is built from 12 residues. Here the CDR3 DNA reads TGCAGCGTTGAATCCGGATACAATGAGCAGTTCTTC. Translation gives CSVESGYNEQFF.

V and J are TRBV30 and TRBJ2-7, with D unresolved. The CDR3 runs 12 residues. Germline V gene sequence: CDR1 GTSNPN, CDR2 SVGIG (reference sequence). V was shortened by 0 bases and J by 5 bases, with 8 bases between the two germline ends. The CDR3 reads CAWSVFRDEQYF. The CDR3 bases are TGTGCCTGGAGTGTATTTAGGGACGAGCAGTACTTC.

V usage is TRBV2 and J usage is TRBJ2-1; a weak D match, TRBD2 (5 bases). This CDR3 has 12 residues. Germline V CDR1 and CDR2: SNHLY, FYNNEI. V was trimmed by 11 bases and J by 7 bases, leaving 15 bases between them. The CDR3 sequence is CAGRPRVNEQFF. The CDR3 nucleotides read TGTGCCGGACGGCCGCGGGTTAATGAGCAGTTCTTC.